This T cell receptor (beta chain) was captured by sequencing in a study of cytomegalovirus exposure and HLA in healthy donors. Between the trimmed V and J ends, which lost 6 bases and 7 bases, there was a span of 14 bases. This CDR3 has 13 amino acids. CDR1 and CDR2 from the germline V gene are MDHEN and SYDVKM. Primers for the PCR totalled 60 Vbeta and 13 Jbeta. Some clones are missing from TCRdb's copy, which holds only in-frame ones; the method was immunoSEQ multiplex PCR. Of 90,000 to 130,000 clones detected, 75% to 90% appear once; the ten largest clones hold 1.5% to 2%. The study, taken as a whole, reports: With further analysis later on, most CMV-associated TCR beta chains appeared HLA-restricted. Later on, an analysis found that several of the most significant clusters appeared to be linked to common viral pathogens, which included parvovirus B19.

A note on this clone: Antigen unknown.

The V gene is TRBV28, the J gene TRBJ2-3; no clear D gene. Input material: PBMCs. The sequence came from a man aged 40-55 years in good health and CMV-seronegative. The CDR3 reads CASRDTPGYTQYF. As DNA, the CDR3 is TGTGCCAGCAGGGATACCCCCGGGTATACGCAGTATTTT. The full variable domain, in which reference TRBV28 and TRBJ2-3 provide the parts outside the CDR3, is DVKVTQSSRYLVKRTGEKVFLECVQDMDHENMFWYRQDPGLGLRLIYFSYDVKMKEKGDIPEGYSVSREKKERFSLILESASTNQTSMYLCASRDTPGYTQYFGPGTRLTVL.